The rows below give T cell receptor beta chains drawn from one sample of a study of cytomegalovirus exposure and HLA in healthy donors. Profiled with immunoSEQ multiplex PCR; TCRdb holds only in-frame clones, not every one. The table includes under 200,000 clones, roughly 74% detected once. Sequencing was carried out using PBMCs. These receptor sequences come from a woman aged 40 to 50 in good health and CMV-seropositive. The CDR3 runs from the conserved cysteine through the conserved F or W. The order of the fields is D gene, clone size, V gene, J gene, CDR3 DNA, CDR3 protein. A D gene is named only where the DNA matches it firmly. Clone size is shown for a subset of rows, as once, few, many or a class of expanded clone.

NA	once	TRBV7-3	TRBJ2-2	TGTGCCAGCAGCTTATCTCCTTTGCTAGAGTCCGGGGAGCTGTTTTTT	CASSLSPLLESGELFF
NA	once	TRBV28	TRBJ2-1	TGTGCCAGCAGTGTTAGGGGGGGGCAGAAAAACAATGAGCAGTTCTTC	CASSVRGGQKNNEQFF
NA	NA	TRBV2	TRBJ1-4	TGTGCCAGCAGTGAACTACAGAACAATGAAAAACTGTTTTTT	CASSELQNNEKLFF
NA	once	TRBV7-2	TRBJ2-5	TGTGCCAGCAGCCACCGACAGGCCCAAGAGACCCAGTACTTC	CASSHRQAQETQYF
TRBD1	once	TRBV27	TRBJ1-1	TGTGCCAGCAGTTTAACAGGGGTGGGGACCACTGAAGCTTTCTTT	CASSLTGVGTTEAFF
TRBD2	NA	TRBV28	TRBJ2-7	TGTGCCAGCATCGGCGGGGGGGGCCCTTACGAGCAGTACTTC	CASIGGGGPYEQYF
TRBD1	NA	TRBV5-1	TRBJ2-7	TGCGCCAGCAGCCCGGGGACAGGGTTCGAGCAGTACTTC	CASSPGTGFEQYF
NA	NA	TRBV7-9	TRBJ2-3	TGTGCCAGCAGCTTAGTAGGGGCTAACACAGATACGCAGTATTTT	CASSLVGANTDTQYF
NA	NA	TRBV28	TRBJ2-7	TGTGCCAGCAGTGCCCCAGGGCCACCTTGGGAGCAGTACTTC	CASSAPGPPWEQYF
NA	NA	TRBV20-1	TRBJ2-1	TGCAGTGCCCTTCCTTACAATGAGCAGTTCTTC	CSALPYNEQFF
NA	NA	TRBV10-1	TRBJ2-2	TGCGCCAGCAGTGAGTTCCGTCAGGGCCTTGGCACCGGGGAGCTGTTTTTT	CASSEFRQGLGTGELFF
TRBD1	NA	TRBV29-1	TRBJ1-2	TGCAGCGTTGAAGTCCGGGACAGTTCTAACTATGGCTACACCTTC	CSVEVRDSSNYGYTF
TRBD1	NA	TRBV27	TRBJ2-7	TGTGCCAGCAGTTTCATGGGGACAGACTCCTACGAGCAGTACTTC	CASSFMGTDSYEQYF
TRBD2	NA	TRBV28	TRBJ2-2	TGTGCCAGCACCATTTGGGGCCTATCCCGGGAGGGCGGGACCGGGGAGCTGTTTTTT	CASTIWGLSREGGTGELFF
NA	NA	TRBV10-3	TRBJ1-4	TGTGCCATCAGTCCCGGGACTGAGGGTGAAAAACTGTTTTTT	CAISPGTEGEKLFF
TRBD1	NA	TRBV28	TRBJ1-4	TGTGCCAGCAGTTGGACAGGGGGCGCAGAAGAAAAACTGTTTTTT	CASSWTGGAEEKLFF
TRBD2	NA	TRBV19	TRBJ2-5	TGTGCCAGTGGGGGAGCGGGAGGCCTCCCCCAAGAGACCCAGTACTTC	CASGGAGGLPQETQYF
NA	NA	TRBV4-2	TRBJ2-1	TGTGCCAGCAGCCAAGATCTGAGGTCGAGCTCCTACAATGAGCAGTTCTTC	CASSQDLRSSSYNEQFF
NA	few	TRBV27	TRBJ1-1	TGTGCCAGCAGCCTCCGCCCGGGTTCCACTGAAGCTTTCTTT	CASSLRPGSTEAFF
TRBD2	NA	TRBV6-6	TRBJ2-7	TGTGCCAGCAGTTCACTATCGGGAGGATACTACGAGCAGTACTTC	CASSSLSGGYYEQYF
TRBD2	NA	TRBV7-6	TRBJ2-1	TGTGCCAGCAGCACAGAAACGGGACTAGCGGGAGCCTCCTACAATGAGCAGTTCTTC	CASSTETGLAGASYNEQFF
TRBD2	NA	TRBV19	TRBJ2-7	TGTGCCAGTAGTTTCGCCAGGGAGGGTTACGAGCAGTACTTC	CASSFAREGYEQYF
TRBD1	NA	TRBV7-3	TRBJ2-5	TGTGCCAGCAGCTTATCTACCGGGACAGGGGAAGAGACCCAGTACTTC	CASSLSTGTGEETQYF
TRBD2	NA	TRBV7-2	TRBJ2-7	TGTGCCAGCAGCTTTTGGACTAGCGGCTCCTACGAGCAGTACTTC	CASSFWTSGSYEQYF
TRBD2	few	TRBV9	TRBJ2-3	TGTGCCAGCAGCGGGGAGGGAGATACGCAGTATTTT	CASSGEGDTQYF
TRBD2	once	TRBV9	TRBJ2-3	TGTGCCAGCAGCGTAGGAGGTAGCGGGAGCACAGATACGCAGTATTTT	CASSVGGSGSTDTQYF
TRBD2	NA	TRBV7-6	TRBJ2-1	TGTGCCAGCAGTCGGACTATAGCGGGAGGCACCTACAATGAGCAGTTCTTC	CASSRTIAGGTYNEQFF
NA	once	TRBV6-1	TRBJ2-7	TGTGCCAGCAGATCCTTAGGGGCGAGCTCCTACGAGCAGTACTTC	CASRSLGASSYEQYF
TRBD1	NA	TRBV6-5	TRBJ2-1	TGTGCCAGCAGGAAAGACAGGGGGCACAATGAGCAGTTCTTC	CASRKDRGHNEQFF
NA	NA	TRBV11-2	TRBJ2-7	TGTGCCAGCACCTCCTACCCACGCGACAGATTTTACGAGCAGTACTTC	CASTSYPRDRFYEQYF
TRBD1	NA	TRBV28	TRBJ1-5	TGTGCCAGCTGGGGTCGGACAGGGAGAAGAAGGAATCAGCCCCAGCATTTT	CASWGRTGRRRNQPQHF
TRBD1	NA	TRBV28	TRBJ1-1	TGTGCCAGCACCAAATGGCAGCGGACAGGCAAGAACACTGAAGCTTTCTTT	CASTKWQRTGKNTEAFF
NA	NA	TRBV2	TRBJ2-5	TGTGCCAGCAGTGTCTCTCTCCAAGAGACCCAGTACTTC	CASSVSLQETQYF
TRBD2	NA	TRBV7-8	TRBJ2-1	TGTGCCAGCAGCTTAGCGTCGGGAGCGGGAGGACGTAACAATGAGCAGTTCTTC	CASSLASGAGGRNNEQFF
TRBD2	NA	TRBV5-6	TRBJ2-1	TGTGCCAGCAGCTTGGACAGCGGGAGAATTCACAATGAGCAGTTCTTC	CASSLDSGRIHNEQFF
TRBD2	NA	TRBV27	TRBJ2-1	TGTGCCAGCAGTGCTGGACTAGCGGTTTACAATGAGCAGTTCTTC	CASSAGLAVYNEQFF
NA	NA	TRBV6-1	TRBJ1-6	TGTGCCAGCAGTGAAGGAACAGCCTATAATTCACCCCTCCACTTT	CASSEGTAYNSPLHF
TRBD1	NA	TRBV7-2	TRBJ2-7	TGTGCCAGCAGCCCAGGGACAGGGCCTTCCTACGAGCAGTACTTC	CASSPGTGPSYEQYF
TRBD1	NA	TRBV28	TRBJ2-7	TGTGCCAGCAGAGGGGGACAGGGGTCCTACGAGCAGTACTTC	CASRGGQGSYEQYF
NA	NA	TRBV6-1	TRBJ2-7	TGTGCCAGCAGTGAAGATGACAGCCTCTCCTACGAGCAGTACTTC	CASSEDDSLSYEQYF
TRBD1	NA	TRBV29-1	TRBJ1-5	TGCAGCGTTTCCGGGGACAGGGGGGAACAGCCCCAGCATTTT	CSVSGDRGEQPQHF
NA	NA	TRBV7-8	TRBJ2-2	TGTGCCAGCAGCTTCAGTCCGGGCGGGAATGACACCGGGGAGCTGTTTTTT	CASSFSPGGNDTGELFF
TRBD2	NA	TRBV27	TRBJ2-1	TGTGCCAGCAGTTCCATGACTAGCGGGAGGGCCCACGTTGAGCAGTTCTTC	CASSSMTSGRAHVEQFF
NA	few	TRBV12-5	TRBJ2-3	TGTGCTAGTGGTCCTCGGGGAGCGACAGATACGCAGTATTTT	CASGPRGATDTQYF
NA	NA	TRBV6-6	TRBJ1-1	TGTGCCAGCAGTTACTACACGAGCGGTAACACTGAAGCTTTCTTT	CASSYYTSGNTEAFF
NA	NA	TRBV6-1	TRBJ1-1	TGTGCCAGTGGCGGGGCGGGAAACACTGAAGCTTTCTTT	CASGGAGNTEAFF
TRBD2	NA	TRBV4-2	TRBJ2-3	TGTGCCAGCAGCCAAGAACCCGGGAGGGCGTCGGATACGCAGTATTTT	CASSQEPGRASDTQYF
NA	NA	TRBV20-1	TRBJ2-3	TGCAGTGCTAGACGTAATACGCAGTATTTT	CSARRNTQYF
TRBD2	NA	TRBV28	TRBJ2-1	TGTGCCAGCAGGGGGGATAGCGGGAGCTCCTACAATGAGCAGTTCTTC	CASRGDSGSSYNEQFF
TRBD2	NA	TRBV11-2	TRBJ2-1	TGTGCCAGCAGCCCTAGCGGGGTCTCCTACAATGAGCAGTTCTTC	CASSPSGVSYNEQFF
NA	few	TRBV6-1	TRBJ1-2	TGTGCCAGCAGTGAATTGGACGTATTGGTTGTGGTCAGGACACCCCACCCACGCTACACCTTC	CASSELDVLVVVRTPHPRYTF
TRBD2	once	TRBV4-2	TRBJ2-3	TGTGCCAGCAGCCAAGTAGCGGGAGGGCCAACAGATACGCAGTATTTT	CASSQVAGGPTDTQYF
TRBD2	once	TRBV18	TRBJ2-1	TGTGCCAGCTCACCATACCCGACTAGCGAGCTTTACAATGAGCAGTTCTTC	CASSPYPTSELYNEQFF
TRBD1	few	TRBV6-6	TRBJ1-5	TGTGCCAGCAGCGACAGGGGAGAGGGTCAGCCCCAGCATTTT	CASSDRGEGQPQHF